What follows is one T cell receptor beta chain and its context. Its antigen is currently unknown. These data come from a study of T cell repertoires in cytomegalovirus infection. Study-level information: Matching HLA type, along with CMV infection, was indicated by public TCR beta signatures.

MiXCR was run by TCRdb on the reads, yielding one entry per CDR3 protein. The data contain approximately 1,000,000 distinct CDR3 sequences, around 32% of them singletons. Here the sequenced sample was cultured CD8+ T cells from PBMCs, taken from culture after CMV antigen stimulation. The TCR was taken from a human donor in good health (CMV status not recorded). Some clones in this sample may be carry-over from other donors' samples.

The CDR3 DNA reads as TGTGCCAGCAGCCCCAGGAAAGCTTTCGGGAAAGAGACCCAGTACTTC. Protein: CASSPRKAFGKETQYF. The V gene is TRBV4-2, the J gene TRBJ2-5; the D gene is possibly TRBD2 (5 bases). The CDR3 contains 16 residues. Trimming took off 4 bases at V and 3 bases at J, with 18 bases between the two ends. CDR1 is LGHNA and CDR2 is YNFKEQ in the germline V gene.